What follows are 14 T cell receptor beta chains derived from one specimen sequenced in a study of blood T cell repertoires in COVID-19. Using immunoSEQ multiplex PCR, the repertoire was profiled, and TCRdb retains in-frame clones only, with some absent. This table has about 70,000 clones, roughly 82% appearing once. Input material: peripheral blood. These receptor sequences come from a woman aged 60-75 years with acute or convalescent COVID-19.

This chain joins TRBV5-1 and TRBJ2-5; TRBD1 is a possible D gene (6 bases). Trimming shortened V by 0 bases and J by 1 base, and 10 bases separated the two germline ends. Germline V gene lookup returns CDR1 SGHRS and CDR2 YFSETQ. This CDR3 has 15 amino acids. CDR3 in amino acids: CASSLAGQIQETQYF. In DNA form, the CDR3 reads TGCGCCAGCAGCTTGGCTGGACAGATCCAAGAGACCCAGTACTTC. The entire variable domain, with the rest obtained from reference TRBV5-1 and TRBJ2-5, is as follows: KAGVTQTPRYLIKTRGQQVTLSCSPISGHRSVSWYQQTPGQGLQFLFEYFSETQRNKGNFPGRFSGRQFSNSRSEMNVSTLELGDSALYLCASSLAGQIQETQYFGPGTRLLVL.

The chain links TRBV7-9 to TRBJ2-3, with TRBD2 matching over 8 bases. CDR3 length: 16 amino acids. Per the germline V gene, CDR1 is SEHNR and CDR2 is FQNEAQ (reference sequence). Unmatched junction bases numbered 5, after V lost 3 bases and J lost 0 bases. CDR3 region: CASSFDKRGSTDTQYF. The CDR3, as DNA: TGTGCCAGCAGCTTTGACAAGCGGGGGAGCACAGATACGCAGTATTTT. Full variable domain (remainder filled in from reference TRBV7-9 and TRBJ2-3): DTGVSQNPRHKITKRGQNVTFRCDPISEHNRLYWYRQTLGQGPEFLTYFQNEAQLEKSRLLSDRFSAERPKGSFSTLEIQRTEQGDSAMYLCASSFDKRGSTDTQYFGPGTRLTVL.

This chain joins TRBV5-1 and TRBJ2-5, with D possibly matching TRBD2 (6 bases). This CDR3 has 13 amino acids. The ends were cut back, 2 bases at V and 4 bases at J, with 9 bases in the middle. Per germline, CDR1 SGHRS and CDR2 YFSETQ. The CDR3 sequence: CASSFVGGETQYF. CDR3 in DNA: TGCGCCAGCAGCTTTGTCGGGGGAGAGACCCAGTACTTC.

The genes are TRBV9 and TRBJ1-5; D not resolved. Trimming removed 9 bases from V and 2 bases from J, with 18 bases in between. Germline V gene data show CDR1 as SGDLS and CDR2 as YYNGEE. This CDR3 comprises 15 residues. The CDR3 DNA reads TGTGCCAACGAGGAGCCCAGAATCGGCAATCAGCCCCAGCATTTT. It is translated as CANEEPRIGNQPQHF.

The chain has TRBV19 and TRBJ1-2, with TRBD1 as a possible D gene (5 bases). Looked up from germline, CDR1 is LNHDA and CDR2 is SQIVND (reference sequence). Trimming cost V 3 bases and J 3 bases, with 11 bases left between them. This CDR3 has 14 amino acids. The CDR3 sequence is CASSMRREHYGYTF. CDR3 sequence (DNA): TGTGCCAGTAGTATGCGCAGGGAACACTATGGCTACACCTTC.

This chain joins TRBV7-2 and TRBJ2-5; TRBD2 matches at 11 bases. The CDR3 extends over 15 amino acids. V shed 1 base, J shed 4 bases, and the junction held 2 bases outside the gene matches. Germline CDR1 reads SGHTA; CDR2 reads FQGNSA. CDR3 sequence (DNA): TGTGCCAGCAGCTTAGGGCTAGCGGGAGGAGAGACCCAGTACTTC. It specifies CASSLGLAGGETQYF.

The chain links TRBV28 to TRBJ1-5, with D uncertain. CDR1 MDHEN and CDR2 SYDVKM come from the germline V gene. The ends were cut back, 3 bases at V and 0 bases at J, with 9 bases in the middle. The CDR3 sequence is 15 residues long. The CDR3 protein is CASSLLGLSNQPQHF. The CDR3 DNA follows: TGTGCCAGCAGTTTGCTTGGCCTTAGCAATCAGCCCCAGCATTTT.

V gene TRBV28 combines with J gene TRBJ1-3; D not resolved. CDR3 length: 16 amino acids. Germline CDR1 and CDR2: MDHEN and SYDVKM. The germline V and J ends were trimmed by 5 bases and 0 bases, with 14 bases remaining between them. CDR3 residues: CASSPNVGSSGNTIYF. Written as DNA, the CDR3 is TGTGCCAGCAGTCCTAATGTAGGGAGCTCTGGAAACACCATATATTTT.

This chain uses TRBV3-1 (or the pseudogene TRBV3-2) with TRBJ2-5; TRBD2 matches 12 bases. V was clipped by 8 bases and J by 4 bases; unmatched bases: 5. The CDR3 is 14 amino acids. In germline, CDR1 is LGHDT, CDR2 YNNKEL (reference sequence). This chain's CDR3 is CASGWTSGVETQYF. The CDR3 nucleotides read TGTGCCAGCGGATGGACTAGCGGGGTAGAGACCCAGTACTTC.

With regard to this clone: This same CDR3 is encoded by further DNA sequences in the sample. The chain is built from TRBV19 and TRBJ1-2; D uncertain. V lost 3 bases to trimming and J lost 0 bases, with 8 bases between them. CDR3 length: 14 residues. Germline V CDR1 and CDR2: LNHDA, SQIVND (reference sequence). In DNA form, the CDR3 reads TGTGCCAGTAGTATTGGCACAGCTAACTATGGCTACACCTTC. Protein sequence: CASSIGTANYGYTF.

The chain recombines TRBV5-4 with TRBJ1-1; D is undetermined. V lost 4 bases and J lost 1, with 14 bases in between. Looked up from germline, CDR1 is SGHNT and CDR2 is YYREEE (reference sequence). The CDR3 extends over 15 amino acids. The CDR3 protein is CASSPQRQWNTEAFF. The CDR3 DNA reads TGTGCCAGCAGCCCGCAGAGGCAGTGGAACACTGAAGCTTTCTTT.

The chain carries TRBV5-1 and TRBJ1-2, with D uncertain. Deletions cut 1 base from V and 0 bases from J, with 13 bases between. This CDR3 is 16 amino acids long. Germline V gene sequence: CDR1 SGHRS, CDR2 YFSETQ. The CDR3 sequence is CASSLLAGRTNYGYTF. CDR3 DNA sequence: TGCGCCAGCAGCTTGTTGGCAGGCCGGACTAACTATGGCTACACCTTC.

This chain links TRBV7-7 with TRBJ2-1, with D perhaps TRBD2 (6 bases). V lost 1 base to trimming and J lost 7 bases, with 17 bases between them. Germline V lookup: CDR1 SSHAT, CDR2 FNYEAQ (reference sequence). The CDR3 runs 16 residues. The CDR3 DNA is TGTGCCAGCAGCTTAGGCCACGGGGACGGGGGTAATGAGCAGTTCTTC. Protein: CASSLGHGDGGNEQFF. Full variable domain (remainder filled in from reference TRBV7-7 and TRBJ2-1): GAGVSQSPRYKVTKRGQDVTLRCDPISSHATLYWYQQALGQGPEFLTYFNYEAQPDKSGLPSDRFSAERPEGSISTLTIQRTEQRDSAMYRCASSLGHGDGGNEQFFGPGTRLTVL.

V usage is TRBV7-9 and J usage is TRBJ2-3; no definite D call. This CDR3 has 14 amino acids. Germline assignment: CDR1 SEHNR and CDR2 FQNEAQ (reference sequence). Trimming shortened V by 5 bases and J by 6 bases, and 15 bases separated the two germline ends. CDR3 amino acids: CASSPSIGTDTQYF. The CDR3 DNA reads as TGTGCCAGCAGCCCCTCGATCGGTACCGATACGCAGTATTTT.